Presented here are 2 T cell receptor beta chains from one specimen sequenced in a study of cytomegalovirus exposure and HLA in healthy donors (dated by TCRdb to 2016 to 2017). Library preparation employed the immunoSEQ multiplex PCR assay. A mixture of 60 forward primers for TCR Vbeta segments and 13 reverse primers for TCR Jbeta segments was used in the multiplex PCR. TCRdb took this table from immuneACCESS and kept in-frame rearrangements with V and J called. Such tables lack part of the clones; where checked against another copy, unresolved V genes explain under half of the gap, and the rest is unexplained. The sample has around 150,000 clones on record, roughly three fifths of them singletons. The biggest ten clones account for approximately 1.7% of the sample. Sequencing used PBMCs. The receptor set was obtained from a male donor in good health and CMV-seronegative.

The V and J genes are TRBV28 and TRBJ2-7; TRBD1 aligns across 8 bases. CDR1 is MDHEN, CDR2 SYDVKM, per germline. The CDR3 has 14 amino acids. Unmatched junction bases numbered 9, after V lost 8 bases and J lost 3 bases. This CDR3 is CASYRTGYLYEQYF. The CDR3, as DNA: TGTGCCAGCTACCGGACAGGGTATCTCTACGAGCAGTACTTC.

Here the CDR3 DNA reads TGTGCCAGCAGCGTAGCCGACTCCACCTACGAGCAGTACTTC. Protein sequence: CASSVADSTYEQYF. The chain is built from TRBV9 and TRBJ2-7, with unresolved D. V was clipped by 0 bases and J by 2 bases, with 9 bases between them. CDR1 and CDR2 from the germline V gene are SGDLS and YYNGEE. The length of the CDR3 is 14 residues.